The sequence of this T cell receptor (beta chain) was determined in a study of T cell responses to AZD1222 COVID-19 vaccine. Sequencing was performed with immunoSEQ multiplex PCR; in TCRdb, only in-frame clones are kept and a portion is missing. The sample lists roughly 82,000 clones; approximately 84% were seen once. This clone has just one count. The germline V gene encodes CDR1 LNHDA and CDR2 SQIVND (reference sequence). This CDR3 comprises 13 residues. V was shortened by 0 bases and J by 5 bases, with 5 bases between the two germline ends. The chain has TRBV19 and TRBJ1-5; a possible D gene is TRBD1 (5 bases). This sequence was found in an adult in good health. Sequencing used peripheral blood, obtained on day 0 of AZD1222 vaccination. The CDR3 is CASSIDRDQPQHF. The CDR3 DNA reads as TGTGCCAGTAGTATAGACAGGGATCAGCCCCAGCATTTT.